This T cell receptor beta chain stems from a study of cytomegalovirus exposure and HLA in healthy donors. PCR used 60 Vbeta primers and 13 Jbeta primers. TCRdb's copy holds only in-frame clones and misses some; the assay was immunoSEQ multiplex PCR. The profile shows 160,000 or so clones, around 81% of them singletons. Regarding this clone: The antigen is not known.

The CDR3 covers 15 residues. Trimming stripped 1 base from V and 1 base from J, with 10 bases between. CDR1 LGHNA and CDR2 YNFKEQ come from the germline V gene. The study, taken as a whole, reports: Several V segments, TRBV6-2 and TRBV6-3 among them, could not be told apart and were dropped. TCR beta V- and J-gene trimming was later associated with a missense DCLRE1C variant. Follow-up analysis found HLA locus-dependent TCR association rates, highest for DRB1 and lowest for HLA-C. Association of 16,951 TCR beta sequences with HLA alleles was found at 0.05 false discovery rate in a later analysis.

This sequence was found in a woman in her fifties or sixties in good health and CMV-seronegative. The sequencing sample was made of PBMCs. V is TRBV4-2 and J is TRBJ1-2, with D perhaps TRBD1 (6 bases). CDR3 protein: CASSQVTGDNYGYTF. CDR3 DNA: TGTGCCAGCAGCCAAGTGACAGGAGATAACTATGGCTACACCTTC.